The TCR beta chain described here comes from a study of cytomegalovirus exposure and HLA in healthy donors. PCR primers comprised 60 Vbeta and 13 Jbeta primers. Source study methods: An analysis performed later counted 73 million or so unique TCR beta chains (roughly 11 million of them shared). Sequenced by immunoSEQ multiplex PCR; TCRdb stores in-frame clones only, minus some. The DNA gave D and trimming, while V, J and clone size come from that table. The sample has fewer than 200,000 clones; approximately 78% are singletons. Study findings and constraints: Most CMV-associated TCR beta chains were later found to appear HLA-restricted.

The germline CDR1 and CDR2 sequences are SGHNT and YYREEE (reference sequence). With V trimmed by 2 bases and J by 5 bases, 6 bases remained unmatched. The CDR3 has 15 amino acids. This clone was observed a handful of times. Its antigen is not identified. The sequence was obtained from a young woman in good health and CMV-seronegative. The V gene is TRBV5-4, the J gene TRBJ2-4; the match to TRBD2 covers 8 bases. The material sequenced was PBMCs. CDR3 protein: CASSFPGGPENIQYF. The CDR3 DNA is TGTGCCAGCAGCTTTCCGGGAGGGCCGGAAAACATTCAGTACTTC.